This TCR beta chain was sequenced for a study of T cells in localized non-small cell lung cancer. CDR1 and CDR2 (germline): MGHRA, YSYEKL. The CDR3 is 17 residues long. Trimming cost V 7 bases and J 1 base, with 22 bases left between them. Sequencing used immunoSEQ multiplex PCR; TCRdb keeps in-frame clones, though not all of them. The sample contains approximately 15,000 clones, around 90% of which appear only once. The specimen was peripheral blood mononuclear cells, collected before any cancer treatment. This clonotype was obtained from a woman aged 40-69 years with stage III lung adenocarcinoma. V usage is TRBV4-1 and J usage is TRBJ1-1, with a tentative D call TRBD1 (5 bases). The CDR3 sequence: CASIVTQVSKKNTEAFF. The CDR3, as DNA: TGCGCCAGCATCGTGACACAGGTTTCAAAAAAGAACACTGAAGCTTTCTTT.